The 15 T cell receptor beta chains in this list originate from one sample, sequenced in a study of identical twins. TCRdb redid the calling of the 5' RACE reads with MiXCR, one entry per CDR3 protein. This table holds hundreds of thousands of distinct CDR3 sequences, 7.1% found once. The same data also went into a second study, on yellow fever vaccine responses in identical twins.

Specimen: PBMCs. The source is a woman aged 18-35 years in good health.

V usage is TRBV12-3 or TRBV12-4 and J usage is TRBJ1-2, with TRBD1 identical over 7 bases. This CDR3 region has 15 residues. With 6 bases clipped from V and 0 bases from J, the junction kept 7 bases outside the gene matches. In DNA form, the CDR3 reads TGTGCCAGCAGCAACAGGGGAGGGGCTAACTATGGCTACACCTTC. It translates to CASSNRGGANYGYTF.

The V call is TRBV6-5, the J call TRBJ2-6, with 7 bases lining up with TRBD2. From germline, CDR1 is MNHEY and CDR2 SVGAGI. With 0 bases clipped from V and 2 bases from J, the junction kept 1 base outside the gene matches. The length of the CDR3 is 16 residues. CDR3 loop: CASSYSGGAGANVLTF. The CDR3 nucleotides are TGTGCCAGCAGTTACTCTGGGGGGGCTGGGGCCAACGTCCTGACTTTC.

Only a few counts were recorded for this clonotype. The chain links TRBV3-1 to TRBJ2-5; D unresolved. The CDR3 runs 14 residues. V was trimmed by 4 bases and J by 3 bases, leaving 12 bases between them. Germline CDR1 and CDR2: LGHDT and YNNKEL (reference sequence). The CDR3, as DNA: TGTGCCAGCAGCCTTCCTTTCAAAGAAGAGACCCAGTACTTC. The encoded protein is CASSLPFKEETQYF.

This clonotype was detected only a few times. The J gene is TRBJ2-6, the V gene TRBV13; D gene uncertain. The CDR3 sequence is 13 residues long. V dropped 6 bases and J dropped 0 bases, with 3 bases sitting between them. CDR1 PRHDT and CDR2 FYEKMQ come from the germline V gene (reference sequence). The CDR3 DNA reads as TGTGCCAGCAGAACCTCTGGGGCCAACGTCCTGACTTTC. Encoded protein: CASRTSGANVLTF.

The chain uses TRBV4-2 and TRBJ2-7; D not certain. The CDR3 runs to 15 residues. V lost 0 bases and J 5 bases, leaving 14 bases between the germline ends. Germline V gives CDR1 LGHNA, CDR2 YNFKEQ. Here the CDR3 reads CASSQESRSPHEQYF. CDR3 sequence (DNA): TGTGCCAGCAGCCAAGAGAGTCGGTCCCCTCACGAGCAGTACTTC.

The CDR3 sequence is CSARGEAEQTYNEQFF. In DNA, the CDR3 is TGCAGTGCTAGGGGTGAAGCGGAACAAACCTACAATGAGCAGTTCTTC. This chain links TRBV20-1 with TRBJ2-1; a weak D match, TRBD2 (5 bases). The germline V gene encodes CDR1 DFQATT and CDR2 SNEGSKA (reference sequence). Trimming shortened V by 3 bases and J by 2 bases, and 17 bases separated the two germline ends. This CDR3 has 16 amino acids.

Ten or more counts support this clonotype. The rearrangement uses TRBV7-9 and TRBJ1-1, with unresolved D. The CDR3 spans 11 residues. Trimming took 3 bases from V and 11 from J, leaving 10 bases between them. Germline CDR1 SEHNR, CDR2 FQNEAQ (reference sequence). The CDR3 region is CASSLVDDAFF. As DNA, the CDR3 is TGTGCCAGCAGCTTGGTTGACGATGCTTTCTTT.

This clonotype was counted ten times or more. The CDR3 coding sequence is TGCGCCAGCAGCCAGGAACAGGGGGTAGCGCTCTATGGCTACACCTTC. This encodes CASSQEQGVALYGYTF. This sequence joins TRBV4-1 and TRBJ1-2; 8 bases line up with TRBD1. The germline V gene encodes CDR1 MGHRA and CDR2 YSYEKL. CDR3 length: 16 residues. Trimming cost V 3 bases and J 4 bases; bases outside gene matches: 10.

This clonotype was detected a few times. V usage is TRBV9 and J usage is TRBJ2-5; 10 bases align to TRBD1. Germline assignment: CDR1 SGDLS and CDR2 YYNGEE. CDR3 length equals 15 residues. The ends lost 3 bases at V and 4 bases at J; junction bases unmatched: 6. The CDR3 nucleotides read TGTGCCAGCAGCGCCCCCCGGGACAGGGGAGAGACCCAGTACTTC. Protein: CASSAPRDRGETQYF.

The chain combines TRBV7-9 with TRBJ1-4, with no clear D. The CDR3 has 13 residues. Per germline, CDR1 SEHNR and CDR2 FQNEAQ (reference sequence). V lost 0 bases and J 5 bases, leaving 4 bases between the germline ends. The CDR3 region has the DNA TGTGCCAGCAGCTTAGCAGGGAATGAAAAACTGTTTTTT. Amino acid sequence: CASSLAGNEKLFF.

This clonotype was counted at least ten times. V usage is TRBV10-2 and J usage is TRBJ1-6, with 9 bases matching TRBD1. Trimming cost V 5 bases and J 7 bases; bases outside gene matches: 12. Germline V gene data show CDR1 as WSHSY and CDR2 as SAAADI. This CDR3 has 17 amino acids. The CDR3 spells CASSTRPGQGSNSPLHF. The CDR3 nucleotides read TGCGCCAGCAGTACAAGACCGGGACAGGGCTCCAATTCACCCCTCCACTTT.

In this sample, this clonotype turned up a few times. This chain joins TRBV29-1 and TRBJ2-5; 11 bases line up with TRBD2. J was trimmed by 4 bases and V by 4 bases; bases with no gene match: 8. This CDR3 has 15 residues. The germline gives CDR1 SQVTM, CDR2 ANQGSEA. CDR3 sequence (DNA): TGCAGCGTTGGAACTAGCGGGAGTAGGGGAGAGACCCAGTACTTC. Translating it yields CSVGTSGSRGETQYF.

The V and J genes are TRBV16 and TRBJ2-2; the D is unclear. This CDR3 spans 16 amino acids. Germline V lookup: CDR1 KGHSY, CDR2 FQNENV. V gave up 2 bases and J gave up 0 bases, with 10 bases separating them. The CDR3 protein is CASSQEPPANTGELFF. The CDR3 DNA is TGTGCCAGCAGCCAAGAACCTCCAGCGAACACCGGGGAGCTGTTTTTT. Full variable domain (remainder filled in from reference TRBV16 and TRBJ2-2): GEEVAQTPKHLVRGEGQKAKLYCAPIKGHSYVFWYQQVLKNEFKFLISFQNENVFDETGMPKERFSAKCLPNSPCSLEIQATKLEDSAVYFCASSQEPPANTGELFFGEGSRLTVL.

This clonotype occurred many times. The J gene is TRBJ2-5, the V gene TRBV4-1, with 10 nucleotides matching TRBD2. Germline V gene data show CDR1 as MGHRA and CDR2 as YSYEKL. With V trimmed by 0 bases and J by 2 bases, 9 bases remained unmatched. The CDR3 runs to 18 residues. The chain's CDR3 is CASSQESGRTSGQETQYF. The CDR3 coding sequence is TGCGCCAGCAGCCAAGAGAGTGGCCGGACTAGCGGACAAGAGACCCAGTACTTC.

The rearrangement uses TRBV2 and TRBJ2-5; 11 bases map to TRBD2. This CDR3 has 14 residues. V trimming: 6 bases; J trimming: 4 bases; junction bases outside the gene matches: 4. CDR1 and CDR2 (germline): SNHLY, FYNNEI. CDR3 region: CASRLAGVGETQYF. DNA for the CDR3: TGTGCCAGCAGACTAGCGGGGGTGGGAGAGACCCAGTACTTC.